This T cell receptor beta chain was sequenced for a study of cytomegalovirus exposure and HLA in healthy donors. Study results and caveats: The CMV antigen specificity of a few CMV-associated chains was confirmed through in vitro analysis.

Primers: 60 Vbeta forward and 13 Jbeta reverse. Libraries were prepared by immunoSEQ multiplex PCR; TCRdb keeps only in-frame clonotypes and omits some of them. The data contain around 140,000 clones, 77% of them singletons. Comments on this clone: Its antigen is still unknown.

This TCR derives from a woman in her 40s in good health and CMV-seronegative. Sequenced material: PBMCs.

This CDR3 is CASSLSGPSAEAFF. DNA for the CDR3: TGTGCCAGCAGTTTATCGGGGCCGAGCGCTGAAGCTTTCTTT. This chain joins TRBV27 and TRBJ1-1, with a tentative D call TRBD1 (5 bases). Germline V gene sequence: CDR1 MNHEY, CDR2 SMNVEV (reference sequence). Trimming left V 0 bases short and J 6 bases short, with 11 bases between. This CDR3 is built from 14 residues.